The 9 T cell receptor beta chains below were found in one sample sequenced in a study of CD8 T cells in ankylosing spondylitis. Via MiXCR, TCRdb re-called the 5' RACE reads, giving one row per CDR3 protein. The sample lists about 69,000 distinct CDR3 sequences; under 5.5% were seen once. Material: blood, either unsorted or a sorted T cell fraction (not recorded which). The source is a male donor with ankylosing spondylitis or in good health (not recorded which).

This clonotype was seen repeatedly, ten times or more. The chain links TRBV29-1 to TRBJ2-3, with 7 bases that match TRBD1. The CDR3 loop spans 14 amino acids. Germline V gene lookup returns CDR1 SQVTM and CDR2 ANQGSEA. V trimming: 7 bases; J trimming: 4 bases; junction bases outside the gene matches: 11. CDR3 DNA: TGCAGCGGAAATAAGGGGGCGAGAGCAGATACGCAGTATTTT. Protein product: CSGNKGARADTQYF.

This clonotype showed up many times. The chain joins TRBV3-1 to TRBJ1-1; the D is unclear. Germline CDR1 LGHDT, CDR2 YNNKEL (reference sequence). The CDR3 is 15 amino acids. The V end lost 4 bases, the J end lost 0 bases, and 12 bases lay between the germline ends. The CDR3 bases are TGTGCCAGCAGCCCGGGAGGACTCCTGAACACTGAAGCTTTCTTT. Amino acid sequence: CASSPGGLLNTEAFF.

This clonotype occurred many times. The chain has TRBV27 and TRBJ2-7; D perhaps matches TRBD1 (6 bases). Trimming stripped 8 bases from V and 2 bases from J, with 10 bases between. CDR1 is MNHEY, CDR2 SMNVEV, per germline (reference sequence). This CDR3 contains 12 residues. Here the CDR3 reads CASSGDPYEQYF. The CDR3 DNA is TGTGCCAGCTCAGGGGACCCCTACGAGCAGTACTTC.

Ten or more counts support this clonotype. The chain joins TRBV7-8 to TRBJ2-3; D remains ambiguous. Germline lookup yields CDR1 SGHVS and CDR2 FQNEAQ. Trimming shortened V by 5 bases and J by 3 bases, and 12 bases separated the two germline ends. There are 14 residues in the CDR3. In DNA, the CDR3 is TGTGCCAGCAGCCCCCGTGAAGTGACAGATACGCAGTATTTT. It specifies CASSPREVTDTQYF.

Ten or more counts support this clonotype. The chain has TRBV7-3 and TRBJ2-3; 9 bases fit TRBD1. Germline V gene lookup returns CDR1 SGHTA and CDR2 FQGTGA. The CDR3 consists of 17 residues. V lost 2 bases, J lost 2 bases, and 8 bases stayed unmatched. The CDR3 DNA follows: TGTGCCAGCAGCTTAGGTTCGAACAGGGGGCTCACAGATACGCAGTATTTT. Translated: CASSLGSNRGLTDTQYF.

This clonotype was recorded at least ten times. The V and J genes are TRBV20-1 and TRBJ1-2, with D perhaps TRBD1 (6 bases). The germline gives CDR1 DFQATT, CDR2 SNEGSKA (reference sequence). The CDR3 is 16 amino acids. V lost 6 bases, J lost 2 bases, and 22 bases lay in between. CDR3 bases: TGCAGTGCAAACCAACAACAGGGATTAGACAACTATGGCTACACCTTC. Translating it yields CSANQQQGLDNYGYTF.

This clonotype was detected many times. The chain combines TRBV29-1 with TRBJ2-1; D possibly corresponds to TRBD1 (6 bases). Per germline, CDR1 SQVTM and CDR2 ANQGSEA. Deletions cut 4 bases from V and 9 bases from J, with 19 bases between. This CDR3 has 14 amino acids. CDR3 nucleotide sequence: TGCAGCGTTGTAACCCCCACGACAGGAATTGAGCAGTTCTTC. Translating it yields CSVVTPTTGIEQFF.

This clonotype was counted between two and nine times. This may be a read error, as it is one base from a much larger clone. DNA for the CDR3: TGCTGTGGGGGGTATCCGGGAGCGGGGTTTAGCACAGATACGCAGTATTTT. This sequence encodes CCGGYPGAGFSTDTQYF. V usage is TRBV20-1 and J usage is TRBJ2-3; TRBD2 agrees at 7 bases. This CDR3 has 17 residues. The germline V gene has CDR1 DFQATT and CDR2 SNEGSKA (reference sequence).

The table lists this clonotype with many counts. The J gene is TRBJ1-1, the V gene TRBV24-1; 8 positions match TRBD1. The CDR3 length is 15 residues. Trimming took 2 bases from V and 6 from J; bases not matched to a gene: 7. Germline V lookup: CDR1 KGHDR, CDR2 SFDVKD. The CDR3 protein is CATSDSGQGWAEAFF. In nucleotides, the CDR3 is TGTGCCACCAGTGATTCTGGACAGGGCTGGGCTGAAGCTTTCTTT.